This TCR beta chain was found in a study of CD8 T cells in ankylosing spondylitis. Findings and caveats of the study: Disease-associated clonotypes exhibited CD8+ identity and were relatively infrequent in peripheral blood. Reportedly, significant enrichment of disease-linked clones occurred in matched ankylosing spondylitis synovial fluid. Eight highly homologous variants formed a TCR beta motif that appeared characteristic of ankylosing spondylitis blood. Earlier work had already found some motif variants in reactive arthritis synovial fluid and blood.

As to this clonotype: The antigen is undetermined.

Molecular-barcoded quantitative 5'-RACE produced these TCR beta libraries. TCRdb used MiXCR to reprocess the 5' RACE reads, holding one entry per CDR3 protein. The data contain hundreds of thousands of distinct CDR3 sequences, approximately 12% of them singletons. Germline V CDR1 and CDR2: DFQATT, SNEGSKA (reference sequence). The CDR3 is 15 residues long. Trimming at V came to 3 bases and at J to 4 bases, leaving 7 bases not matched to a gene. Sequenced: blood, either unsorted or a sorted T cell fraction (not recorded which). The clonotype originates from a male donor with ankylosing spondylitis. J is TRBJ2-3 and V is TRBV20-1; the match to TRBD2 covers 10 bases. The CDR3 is CSASPSGSRPDTQYF. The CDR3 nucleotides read TGCAGTGCTAGCCCTAGCGGGAGCCGGCCAGATACGCAGTATTTT.